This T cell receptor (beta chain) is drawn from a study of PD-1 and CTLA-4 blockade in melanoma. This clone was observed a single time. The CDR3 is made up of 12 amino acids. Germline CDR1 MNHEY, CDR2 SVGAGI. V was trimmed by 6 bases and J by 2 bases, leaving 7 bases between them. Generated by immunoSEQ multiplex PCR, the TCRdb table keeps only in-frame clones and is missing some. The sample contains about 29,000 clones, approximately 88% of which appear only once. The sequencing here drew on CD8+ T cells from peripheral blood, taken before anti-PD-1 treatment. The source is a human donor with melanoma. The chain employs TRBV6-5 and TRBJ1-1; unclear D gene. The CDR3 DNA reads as TGTGCCAGCAGATACCGAAACACTGAAGCTTTCTTT. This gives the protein CASRYRNTEAFF.